This TCR beta chain originates from a study of response to subunit inactivated influenza vaccine. MiXCR was run by TCRdb on the RT-PCR reads, yielding one entry per CDR3 protein. This table holds more than 700,000 distinct CDR3 sequences, around 21% found once. Whole-study findings and limits: Few new T cells, the authors suggested, are recruited by each seasonal influenza vaccination.

Per the germline V gene, CDR1 is DFQATT and CDR2 is SNEGSKA (reference sequence). V gave up 2 bases and J gave up 0 bases, with 8 bases separating them. The CDR3 is made up of 14 amino acids. Points on this clonotype: Its antigen is as yet unknown.

Sequences were derived from PBMCs from blood, sampled about 5 days after vaccination. The sequence derives from a man aged 50-59 years who received an inactivated influenza vaccine. This chain connects TRBV20-1 to TRBJ2-1; D call uncertain. CDR3 DNA: TGCAGTGCTAGAAGTCTTTTCTCCTACAATGAGCAGTTCTTC. It translates to CSARSLFSYNEQFF.